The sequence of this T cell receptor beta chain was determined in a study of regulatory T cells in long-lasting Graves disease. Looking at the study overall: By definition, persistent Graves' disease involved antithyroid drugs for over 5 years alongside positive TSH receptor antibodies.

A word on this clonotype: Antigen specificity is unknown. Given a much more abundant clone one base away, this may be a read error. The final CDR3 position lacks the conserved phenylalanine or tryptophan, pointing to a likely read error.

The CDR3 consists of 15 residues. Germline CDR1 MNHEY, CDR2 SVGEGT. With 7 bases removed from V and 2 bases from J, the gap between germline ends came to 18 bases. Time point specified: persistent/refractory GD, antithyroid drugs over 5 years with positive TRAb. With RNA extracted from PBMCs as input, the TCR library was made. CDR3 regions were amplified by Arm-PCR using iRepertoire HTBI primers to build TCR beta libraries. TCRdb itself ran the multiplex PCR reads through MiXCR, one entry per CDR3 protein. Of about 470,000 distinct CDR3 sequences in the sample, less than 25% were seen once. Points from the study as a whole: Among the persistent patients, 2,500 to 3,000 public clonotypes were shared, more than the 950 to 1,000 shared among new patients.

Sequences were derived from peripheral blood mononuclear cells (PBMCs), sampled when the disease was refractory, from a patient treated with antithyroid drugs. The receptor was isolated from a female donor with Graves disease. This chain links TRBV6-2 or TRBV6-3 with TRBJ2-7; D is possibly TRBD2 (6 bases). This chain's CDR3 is CASTQSGGPTYEQYL. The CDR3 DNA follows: TGTGCCAGCACTCAGTCAGGAGGGCCGACCTACGAGCAGTACCTC.